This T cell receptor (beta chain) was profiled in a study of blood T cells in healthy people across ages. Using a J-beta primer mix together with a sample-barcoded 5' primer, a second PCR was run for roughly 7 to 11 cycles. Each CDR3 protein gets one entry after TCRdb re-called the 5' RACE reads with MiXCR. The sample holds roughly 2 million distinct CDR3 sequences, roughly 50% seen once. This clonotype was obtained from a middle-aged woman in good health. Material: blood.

CDR3 DNA sequence: TGCGCCAGCAGCTTGGCCGTGATCAATGAGCAGTTCTTC. It yields the protein CASSLAVINEQFF. V usage is TRBV5-1 and J usage is TRBJ2-1; D unresolved. The CDR3 covers 13 residues. The germline gives CDR1 SGHRS, CDR2 YFSETQ. V lost 0 bases and J lost 6, with 7 bases in between. The entire variable domain, with the rest obtained from reference TRBV5-1 and TRBJ2-1, is as follows: KAGVTQTPRYLIKTRGQQVTLSCSPISGHRSVSWYQQTPGQGLQFLFEYFSETQRNKGNFPGRFSGRQFSNSRSEMNVSTLELGDSALYLCASSLAVINEQFFGPGTRLTVL.